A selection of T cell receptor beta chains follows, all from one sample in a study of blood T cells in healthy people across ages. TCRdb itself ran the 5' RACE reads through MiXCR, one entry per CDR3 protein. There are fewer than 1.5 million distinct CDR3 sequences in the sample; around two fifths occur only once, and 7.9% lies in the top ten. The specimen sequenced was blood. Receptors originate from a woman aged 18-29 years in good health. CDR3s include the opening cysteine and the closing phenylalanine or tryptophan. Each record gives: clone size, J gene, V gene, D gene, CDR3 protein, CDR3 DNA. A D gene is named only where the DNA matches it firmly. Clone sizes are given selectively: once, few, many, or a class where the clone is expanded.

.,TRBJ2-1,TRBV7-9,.,CASSLALPGQADEQFF,TGTGCCAGCAGCTTAGCGTTGCCAGGGCAGGCCGATGAGCAGTTCTTC
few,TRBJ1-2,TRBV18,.,CASSPVVATAVYGYTF,TGTGCCAGCTCACCAGTCGTGGCAACAGCTGTCTATGGCTACACCTTC
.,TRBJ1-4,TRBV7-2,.,CASSLVLQSNEKLFF,TGTGCCAGCAGCTTAGTATTACAGTCTAATGAAAAACTGTTTTTT
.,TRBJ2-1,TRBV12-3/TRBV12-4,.,CASSFTWTKDNEQFF,TGTGCCAGCAGTTTTACCTGGACTAAGGACAATGAGCAGTTCTTC
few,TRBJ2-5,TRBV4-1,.,CASSHEIRDLQETQYF,TGCGCCAGCAGCCACGAGATACGGGACCTCCAAGAGACCCAGTACTTC
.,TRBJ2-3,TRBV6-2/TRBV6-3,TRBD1,CASSTDRGPTDTQYF,TGTGCCAGCAGTACCGACAGGGGGCCCACAGATACGCAGTATTTT
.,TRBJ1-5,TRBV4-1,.,CASNPSQNQPQHF,TGCGCCAGCAACCCTTCTCAAAATCAGCCCCAGCATTTT
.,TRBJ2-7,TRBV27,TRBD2,CASSLFRGLVAGEQYF,TGTGCCAGCAGTTTATTTCGGGGGCTGGTAGCGGGAGAGCAGTACTTC
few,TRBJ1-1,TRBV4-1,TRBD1,CASSQSRRGQGEAFF,TGCGCCAGCAGCCAGAGCCGCAGGGGGCAGGGTGAAGCTTTCTTT
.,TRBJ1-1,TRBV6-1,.,CASSQYPTGTTNTEAFF,TGTGCCAGCAGTCAATATCCGACCGGGACAACAAACACTGAAGCTTTCTTT
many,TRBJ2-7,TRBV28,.,CASSSPPPGHLYYEQYF,TGTGCCAGCAGTTCCCCCCCACCGGGGCATTTATACTACGAGCAGTACTTC
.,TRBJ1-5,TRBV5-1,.,CASSPASSNQPQHF,TGCGCCAGCAGCCCGGCCTCGAGCAATCAGCCCCAGCATTTT
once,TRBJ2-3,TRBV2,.,CASSERIARADTQYF,TGTGCCAGCAGTGAACGAATAGCAAGGGCAGATACGCAGTATTTT
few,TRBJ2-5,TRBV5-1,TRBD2,CASSYQLAGSQETQYF,TGCGCCAGCAGCTACCAGCTAGCGGGAAGTCAAGAGACCCAGTACTTC
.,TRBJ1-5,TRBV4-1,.,CASSQEGSRHNQPRHF,TGCGCCAGCAGCCAAGAAGGCAGCCGTCACAATCAGCCCCGGCATTTT
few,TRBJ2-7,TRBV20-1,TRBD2,CSAPGLAGAGTYEQYF,TGCAGTGCTCCCGGACTAGCGGGCGCAGGGACCTACGAGCAGTACTTC
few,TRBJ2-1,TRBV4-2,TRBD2,CASSQDFPPSGGVNEQFF,TGTGCCAGCAGCCAAGATTTTCCCCCTAGCGGGGGGGTCAATGAGCAGTTCTTC
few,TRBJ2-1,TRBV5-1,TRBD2,CASSPREGGEQFF,TGCGCCAGCAGCCCGAGGGAGGGCGGTGAGCAGTTCTTC
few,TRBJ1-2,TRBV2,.,CASSEASGSPNYGYTF,TGTGCCAGCAGTGAAGCGTCAGGGTCCCCCAACTATGGCTACACCTTC
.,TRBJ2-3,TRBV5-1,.,CAGSFGWGTDTQYF,TGCGCCGGCAGCTTTGGGTGGGGGACAGATACGCAGTATTTT
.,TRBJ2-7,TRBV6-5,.,CASSYSSAGSAYEQYF,TGTGCCAGCAGTTACTCGTCTGCTGGGAGCGCCTACGAGCAGTACTTC
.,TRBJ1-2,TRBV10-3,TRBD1,CAISDPGGAWSYTF,TGTGCCATCAGTGACCCAGGGGGCGCTTGGAGCTACACCTTC
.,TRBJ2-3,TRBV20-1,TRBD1,CSATRQGRTDTQYF,TGCAGTGCTACCCGACAGGGGAGGACAGATACGCAGTATTTT
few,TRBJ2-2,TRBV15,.,CATSRDPINTGELFF,TGTGCCACCAGCAGAGATCCAATAAACACCGGGGAGCTGTTTTTT
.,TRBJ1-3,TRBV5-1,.,CASSSGGTSDGNTIYF,TGCGCCAGCAGCTCGGGTGGGACCTCCGATGGAAACACCATATATTTT
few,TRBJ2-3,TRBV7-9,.,CASSPRPEGGPTDTQYF,TGTGCCAGCAGCCCCAGGCCTGAGGGGGGGCCAACGGATACGCAGTATTTT
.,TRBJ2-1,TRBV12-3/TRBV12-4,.,CASSFRGLGEQFF,TGTGCCAGCAGTTTCAGGGGTCTAGGGGAGCAGTTCTTC
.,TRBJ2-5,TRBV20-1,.,CSASGAEETQYF,TGCAGTGCTAGCGGGGCCGAAGAGACCCAGTACTTC
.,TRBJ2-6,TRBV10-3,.,CAATRQLSGANVLTF,TGTGCCGCCACAAGACAGCTATCTGGGGCCAACGTCCTGACTTTC
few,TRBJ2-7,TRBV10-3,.,CAISVSGSYEQYF,TGTGCCATCAGTGTGTCAGGGTCCTACGAGCAGTACTTC
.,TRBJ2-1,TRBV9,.,CASSLRGADEQFF,TGTGCCAGCAGCCTAAGGGGGGCCGATGAGCAGTTCTTC
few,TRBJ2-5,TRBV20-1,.,CSAPAGETQYF,TGCAGTGCCCCCGCCGGAGAGACCCAGTACTTC
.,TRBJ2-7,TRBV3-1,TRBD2,CASSQGAGAYNEQYF,TGTGCCAGCAGCCAAGGAGCGGGAGCCTACAATGAGCAGTACTTC
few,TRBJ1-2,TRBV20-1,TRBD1,CSAAGQVNYGYTF,TGCAGTGCTGCGGGACAGGTCAACTATGGCTACACCTTC
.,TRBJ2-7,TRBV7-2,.,CASERAGSSYNEQYF,TGTGCCAGCGAGAGGGCAGGTAGCTCCTACAATGAGCAGTACTTC
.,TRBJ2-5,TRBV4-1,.,CASSQEWGSAETQYF,TGCGCCAGCAGCCAAGAATGGGGGAGTGCGGAGACCCAGTACTTC